Presented here are 3 T cell receptor beta chains from one specimen sequenced in a study of T-cell reconstitution after alpha-beta-depleted transplantation in children. Library preparation (for TCRbeta) was performed with unique molecular identifiers. TCRdb re-analysed the PCR reads in MiXCR, keeping a single row per CDR3 protein. Of approximately 400,000 distinct CDR3 sequences in the sample, 15% to 20% are singletons; the top ten hold less than 30%. Sample: PBMCs, mostly from graft donor cells, taken 360 days after TCRalphabeta/CD19-depleted stem cell transplant. These receptors all stem from a boy under two years old who had a stem cell transplant for Wiskott-Aldrich syndrome, so the T cells may come from the graft donor.

In its sample, this clonotype was seen a few times. In DNA, the CDR3 is TGTGCCTGGAGTGCCCAGAGGCGGGCTGAGCAGTTCTTC. The encoded protein is CAWSAQRRAEQFF. The chain has TRBV30 and TRBJ2-1; weak D call: TRBD2 (5 bases). Germline lookup yields CDR1 GTSNPN and CDR2 SVGIG (reference sequence). This CDR3 is 13 amino acids long. Trimming removed 1 base at V and 9 bases at J, with 13 bases between.

This clonotype showed up just a few times. This chain connects TRBV13 to TRBJ2-7; the D is unclear. Germline CDR1 reads PRHDT; CDR2 reads FYEKMQ (reference sequence). The V end was cut by 6 bases, the J end by 2 bases, with 14 bases between. The CDR3 extends over 14 amino acids. CDR3 sequence: CASRAATSPYEQYF. CDR3 nucleotide sequence: TGTGCCAGCAGGGCAGCCACTTCACCCTACGAGCAGTACTTC.

The chain carries TRBV10-1 and TRBJ2-7; D ambiguous. This CDR3 contains 13 residues. Germline lookup yields CDR1 WNHNN and CDR2 SYGVQD (reference sequence). Trimming cost V 5 bases and J 6 bases, with 14 bases left between them. The CDR3 region has the DNA TGCGCCAGCAGTAATTCGGGTTCGGGCGAGCAGTACTTC. Its translation is CASSNSGSGEQYF.